This T cell receptor (beta chain) was retrieved from a study of OX40 agonist ivuxolimab in advanced cancers. About the research overall: Patients with hepatocellular carcinoma, melanoma, renal cell or head and neck cancer made up the dose-escalation patients.

Libraries were prepared by immunoSEQ multiplex PCR; TCRdb keeps only in-frame clonotypes and omits some of them. Seen here are about 72,000 clones, over 80% observed once, and the top ten hold about 2.5%. Unmatched junction bases numbered 14, after V lost 4 bases and J lost 9 bases. This CDR3 is built from 15 residues. Per the germline V gene, CDR1 is SGHDT and CDR2 is YYEEEE. The sequencing used CD4+ or CD8+ T cells sorted from blood, collected in a trial of the OX40 agonist ivuxolimab. This sequence joins TRBV5-6 and TRBJ2-7, with TRBD1 matching 9 bases. The receptor's source is an adult with an advanced solid tumor such as melanoma, head and neck, liver or kidney cancer. The CDR3 DNA follows: TGTGCCAGCAGCAACCTCCGGGACAGGGTACTATGGCAGTACTTC. The encoded protein is CASSNLRDRVLWQYF.